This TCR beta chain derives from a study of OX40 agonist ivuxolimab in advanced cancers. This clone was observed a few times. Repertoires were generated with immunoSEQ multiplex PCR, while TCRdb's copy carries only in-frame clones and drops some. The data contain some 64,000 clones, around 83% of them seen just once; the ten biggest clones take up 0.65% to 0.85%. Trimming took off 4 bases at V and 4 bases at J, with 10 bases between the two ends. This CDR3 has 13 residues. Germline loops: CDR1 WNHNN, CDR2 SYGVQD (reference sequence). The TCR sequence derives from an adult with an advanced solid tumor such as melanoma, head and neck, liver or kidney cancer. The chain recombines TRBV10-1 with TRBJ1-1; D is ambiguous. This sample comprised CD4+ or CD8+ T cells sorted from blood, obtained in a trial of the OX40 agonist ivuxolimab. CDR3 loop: CASSGSVGTEAFF. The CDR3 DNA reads TGCGCCAGCAGTGGGTCAGTAGGCACTGAAGCTTTCTTT.